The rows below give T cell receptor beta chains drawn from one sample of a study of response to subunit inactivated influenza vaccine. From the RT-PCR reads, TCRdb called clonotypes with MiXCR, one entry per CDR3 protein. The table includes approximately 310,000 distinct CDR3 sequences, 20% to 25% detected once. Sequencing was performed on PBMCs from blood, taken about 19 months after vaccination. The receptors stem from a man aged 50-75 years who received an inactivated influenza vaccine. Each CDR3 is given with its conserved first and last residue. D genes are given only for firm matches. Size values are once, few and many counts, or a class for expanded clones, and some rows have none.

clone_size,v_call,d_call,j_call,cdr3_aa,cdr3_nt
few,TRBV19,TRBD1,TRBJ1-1,CASSTDRQGNTEAFF,TGTGCCAGTAGTACGGACAGACAGGGTAACACTGAAGCTTTCTTT
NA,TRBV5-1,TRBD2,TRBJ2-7,CASSASSSGSTHEQYF,TGCGCCAGCAGCGCAAGTTCTAGCGGGAGTACCCACGAGCAGTACTTC
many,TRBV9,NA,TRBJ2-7,CASSVAPTGPYYEQYF,TGTGCCAGCAGCGTAGCTCCGACAGGACCGTACTACGAGCAGTACTTC
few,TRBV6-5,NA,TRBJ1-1,CASSHKSRAFF,TGTGCCAGCAGTCACAAGTCTCGAGCTTTCTTT
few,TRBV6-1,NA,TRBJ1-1,CASSVDLATEAFF,TGTGCCAGCAGTGTGGATTTGGCAACTGAAGCTTTCTTT
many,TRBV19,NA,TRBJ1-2,CASRYGGGGYTF,TGTGCCAGTAGGTACGGAGGCGGCGGCTACACCTTC
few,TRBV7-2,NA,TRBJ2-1,CASSPGTEQFF,TGTGCCAGCAGCCCTGGGACGGAGCAGTTCTTC
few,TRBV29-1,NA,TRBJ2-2,CSVGMRLNTGELFF,TGCAGCGTTGGAATGCGACTTAACACCGGGGAGCTGTTTTTT
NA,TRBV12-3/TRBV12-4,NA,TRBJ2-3,CASSLEGTDTQYF,TGTGCCAGCAGTTTAGAGGGCACAGATACGCAGTATTTT
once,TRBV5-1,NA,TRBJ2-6,CASSLELASGANVLTF,TGCGCCAGCAGCTTGGAATTGGCAAGTGGGGCCAACGTCCTGACTTTC
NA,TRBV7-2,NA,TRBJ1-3,CASWGPISGNTIYF,TGTGCCAGCTGGGGGCCCATCTCTGGAAACACCATATATTTT
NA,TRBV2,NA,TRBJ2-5,CASSELLIQETQYF,TGTGCCAGCAGTGAGTTACTCATCCAAGAGACCCAGTACTTC
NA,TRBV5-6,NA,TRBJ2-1,CASSSFVGGLAYNEQFF,TGTGCCAGCAGCTCCTTTGTCGGGGGGCTTGCCTACAATGAGCAGTTCTTC
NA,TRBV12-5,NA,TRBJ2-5,CASVADRQETQYF,TGTGCTAGTGTCGCCGACAGACAAGAGACCCAGTACTTC
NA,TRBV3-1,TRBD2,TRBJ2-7,CASSQGLAGQYEQYF,TGTGCCAGCAGCCAAGGTCTAGCGGGGCAGTACGAGCAGTACTTC
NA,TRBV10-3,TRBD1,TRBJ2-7,CAIRQGAPYEQYF,TGTGCCATCAGGCAGGGGGCCCCCTACGAGCAGTACTTC
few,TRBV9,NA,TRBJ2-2,CASGWVTGELFF,TGTGCCAGCGGTTGGGTCACCGGGGAGCTGTTTTTT
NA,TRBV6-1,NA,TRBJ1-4,CASSGTLDGEKLFF,TGTGCCAGCAGTGGGACCCTGGATGGTGAAAAACTGTTTTTT
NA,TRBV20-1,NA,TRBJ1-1,CSAPGQRNTEAFF,TGCAGTGCACCGGGACAACGGAACACTGAAGCTTTCTTT
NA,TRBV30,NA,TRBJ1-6,CAWRGGSYNSPLHF,TGTGCCTGGAGAGGGGGCTCCTATAATTCACCCCTCCACTTT
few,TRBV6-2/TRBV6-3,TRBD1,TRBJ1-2,CASSRGTGSKYGYTF,TGTGCCAGCAGCCGCGGGACAGGGTCTAAATATGGCTACACCTTC
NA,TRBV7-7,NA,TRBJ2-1,CASSLGLFGEQFF,TGTGCCAGCAGCTTAGGGTTGTTTGGTGAGCAGTTCTTC
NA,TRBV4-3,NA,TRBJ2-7,CASSQEASHEQYF,TGCGCCAGCAGCCAAGAGGCTAGTCACGAGCAGTACTTC
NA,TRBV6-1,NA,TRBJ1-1,CASSERENTEAFF,TGTGCCAGCAGTGAGAGGGAGAACACTGAAGCTTTCTTT
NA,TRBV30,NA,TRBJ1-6,CAWSARSSPLHF,TGTGCCTGGAGTGCTAGGAGTTCACCCCTCCACTTT
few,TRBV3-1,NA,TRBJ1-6,CASSPGGASNSPLHF,TGTGCCAGCAGCCCGGGAGGGGCTAGTAATTCACCCCTCCACTTT
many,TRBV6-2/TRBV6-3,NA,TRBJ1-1,CASSYWGTEAFF,TGTGCCAGCAGTTACTGGGGCACTGAAGCTTTCTTT
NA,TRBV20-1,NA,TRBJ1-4,CSTDRTEKLFF,TGCAGCACAGACAGGACAGAAAAACTGTTTTTT
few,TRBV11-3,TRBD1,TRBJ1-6,CASSLDPGGNSPLHF,TGTGCCAGCAGCTTAGATCCAGGGGGCAATTCACCCCTCCACTTT
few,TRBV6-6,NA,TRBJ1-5,CASSSGGEPQHF,TGTGCCAGCAGTTCGGGAGGGGAGCCCCAGCATTTT
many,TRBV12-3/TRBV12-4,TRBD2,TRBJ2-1,CASSPGGSYNEQFF,TGTGCCAGCAGCCCGGGAGGTTCCTACAATGAGCAGTTCTTC
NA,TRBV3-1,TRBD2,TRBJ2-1,CASSLELPGLADEQFF,TGTGCCAGCAGCTTAGAACTGCCGGGACTAGCAGATGAGCAGTTCTTC
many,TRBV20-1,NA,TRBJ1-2,CSASASGLYGYTF,TGCAGTGCTAGTGCGTCGGGCCTCTATGGCTACACCTTC
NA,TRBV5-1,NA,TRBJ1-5,CASSLEGRDQPQHF,TGCGCCAGCAGCTTGGAGGGGAGGGATCAGCCCCAGCATTTT
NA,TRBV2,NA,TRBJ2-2,CASRFKKGTGELFF,TGTGCCAGCCGATTTAAGAAGGGCACCGGGGAGCTGTTTTTT
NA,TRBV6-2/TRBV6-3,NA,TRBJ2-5,CASKGGPLIDLQETQYF,TGTGCCAGCAAGGGGGGACCCTTAATCGACTTACAAGAGACCCAGTACTTC
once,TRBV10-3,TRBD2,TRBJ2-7,CAISEVAGVYGQYF,TGTGCCATCAGTGAAGTAGCGGGAGTCTATGGGCAGTACTTC
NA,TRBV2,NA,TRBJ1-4,CASRSTTTNEKLFF,TGTGCCAGCAGGTCGACGACAACTAATGAAAAACTGTTTTTT
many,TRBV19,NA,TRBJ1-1,CASNRQMNTEAFF,TGTGCCAGTAATCGGCAAATGAACACTGAAGCTTTCTTT